These 9 T cell receptor beta chains came from one sample sequenced in a study of a mutant IDH1 vaccine in newly diagnosed glioma. The time point denotes: baseline, week 1 (first vaccination visit). The treatment: pre-vaccination baseline after standard-of-care therapy. Clones were read by immunoSEQ multiplex PCR, and TCRdb kept only the in-frame ones, dropping some. The table has approximately 88,000 clones, about 80% seen once. The sequenced sample was PBMCs, obtained from a glioma patient treated with radiotherapy, temozolomide or both. The receptors shown here come from a man aged 35 to 55 with glioma.

V usage is TRBV9 and J usage is TRBJ2-3, with D possibly being TRBD1 (6 bases). With 10 bases removed from V and 0 bases from J, the gap between germline ends came to 15 bases. This CDR3 region has 14 residues. Germline V lookup: CDR1 SGDLS, CDR2 YYNGEE. Here the CDR3 reads CASGQGTSTDTQYF. CDR3 in DNA: TGTGCCTCCGGTCAGGGGACAAGCACAGATACGCAGTATTTT.

The CDR3 region has the DNA TGTGCCAGCAGCTTAGCGGCTAGCGGATCCTACGAGCAGTACTTC. Translation: CASSLAASGSYEQYF. The V call is TRBV7-2, the J call TRBJ2-7, with 7 bases that match TRBD2. Trimming took 0 bases from V and 1 from J; bases not matched to a gene: 3. Germline CDR1 and CDR2: SGHTA and FQGNSA. CDR3 length: 15 amino acids.

In this sample, this clone turned up once. CDR3 bases: TGTGCCATCAGTGAGTTGCTGGGAGAAGAGACCCAGTACTTC. Protein sequence: CAISELLGEETQYF. This sequence joins TRBV10-3 and TRBJ2-5, with D perhaps matching TRBD2 (5 bases). The CDR3 has 14 residues. Germline V gene lookup returns CDR1 ENHRY and CDR2 SYGVKD. V shed 1 base and J shed 3 bases, with 9 bases lying between them.

V usage is TRBV5-1 and J usage is TRBJ2-5; D may be TRBD1 (7 bases). CDR1 is SGHRS, CDR2 YFSETQ, per germline. The V end was cut by 2 bases, the J end by 5 bases, with 13 bases between. The CDR3 has 14 residues. CDR3 bases: TGCGCCAGCAGCTTCGGAGGGGGCGGCGAGACCCAGTACTTC. As protein: CASSFGGGGETQYF.

This clone was seen only once. The chain employs TRBV6-4 and TRBJ1-6; D remains unclear. Trimming removed 3 bases at V and 3 bases at J, with 6 bases between. In germline, CDR1 is MRHNA, CDR2 SNTAGT. The CDR3 runs 14 residues. The CDR3 is CASSERGYNSPLHF. CDR3 sequence (DNA): TGTGCCAGCAGTGAACGGGGCTATAATTCACCCCTCCACTTT.

The gene calls are TRBV18 and TRBJ2-7, with D hard to call. Germline CDR1 KGHSH, CDR2 LQKENI. CDR3 length: 15 amino acids. V lost 0 bases, J lost 6 bases, and 15 bases lay in between. This CDR3 reads CASSPPYSPGVEQYF. CDR3 nucleotides: TGTGCCAGCTCACCACCGTACAGCCCCGGCGTCGAGCAGTACTTC.

The genes are TRBV4-3 and TRBJ1-1; perhaps TRBD1 as D (6 bases). This CDR3 is 15 amino acids long. Trimming stripped 1 base from V and 5 bases from J, with 14 bases between. Per germline, CDR1 LGHNA and CDR2 YSLEER. For the CDR3, the DNA is TGCGCCAGCAGCCAAGGGGATTCCAGGGGAACTGAAGCTTTCTTT. It translates to CASSQGDSRGTEAFF.

The chain uses TRBV2 and TRBJ1-6; 7 bases fit TRBD1. The germline V gene has CDR1 SNHLY and CDR2 FYNNEI. Losses at the gene ends were 2 bases for V and 7 bases for J; bases not matched to a gene: 8. The CDR3 spans 16 residues. The CDR3 DNA follows: TGTGCCAGCAGTGAATCATCAGGGGGATTAAATTCACCCCTCCACTTT. This sequence encodes CASSESSGGLNSPLHF.

As for this clone: A read error may account for a junction end that differs from germline. This chain joins TRBV7-7 and TRBJ2-1, with D possibly matching TRBD2 (6 bases). Germline values: CDR1 SSHAT, CDR2 FNYEAQ (reference sequence). The CDR3 is 15 amino acids. The CDR3 spells CASSLTGDSSGEQFF. The CDR3 DNA reads TGTGCTAGCAGCTTAACCGGGGACTCCTCCGGTGAGCAGTTCTTC.